The T cell receptor (beta chain) under discussion was sequenced for a study of T cell changes during pregnancy in multiple sclerosis (dated by TCRdb to about 2019). For the wider study: Changes in the T cell repertoire over the course of pregnancy were examined in this study in women with multiple sclerosis.

In this sample, this clone turned up once. The antigen it binds to is not known. Base-call qualities are not available, and no considerably larger clone is one nucleotide away. The library was made by the immunoSEQ multiplex PCR assay. The table comes from immuneACCESS by way of TCRdb, which keeps in-frame sequences with V and J called. Part of the clones is missing from these tables; in studies checked, under half for an unresolved V gene and the rest for unknown reasons. The sample table contains tens of thousands of clones; only one count was recorded for approximately 92% of them. The ten biggest clones cover about 2% of the sample. CDR1 SGHRS and CDR2 YFSETQ are derived from the germline V gene. Relative to germline, V is missing 1 base and J is missing 8 bases, with 3 bases of the junction outside any gene match. The CDR3 measures 13 amino acids from cysteine to phenylalanine. Just CDR3 DNA is preserved here, 39 bases in frame from base 1.

The chain couples TRBV5-1 to TRBJ2-1; the central 7 bases match TRBD2. The clonotype originates from a female donor with multiple sclerosis, enrolled in a pregnancy study. This material consisted of peripheral blood, taken in the second trimester of pregnancy. The nucleotides read TGCGCCAGCAGCTTGCCCGCGGGAGATGAGCAGTTCTTC. Its amino acids are CASSLPAGDEQFF.